The 28 T cell receptor beta chains below come from one sample, sequenced in a study of T cells after yellow fever vaccination. A single record per CDR3 protein comes from TCRdb applying MiXCR to the 5' RACE reads. The table lists approximately 300,000 distinct CDR3 sequences, over 10% of them singletons. The sample here was CD4+ T cells sorted from PBMCs, taken 45 days after the yellow fever booster vaccination. The receptors here all came from a man aged 25-45 years who received the YFV17D yellow fever vaccine.

V gene TRBV30 combines with J gene TRBJ2-3; no definite D call. Germline CDR1 GTSNPN, CDR2 SVGIG (reference sequence). The CDR3 is 12 residues long. Trimming pared 3 bases from V and 3 bases from J, leaving 7 bases between. The CDR3 spells CAWSRITDTQYF. The CDR3 region has the DNA TGTGCCTGGAGCAGGATTACAGATACGCAGTATTTT.

V is TRBV21-1 and J is TRBJ2-7; the D call TRBD2 from the table was never checked on the DNA. TRBV21-1 is a pseudogene locus. There are 16 residues in the CDR3. CDR3 coding DNA: TGTGCCAGCACCTCCGCCTTGACTAGCGGGAGCTACGAGCAGTACTTC. Its protein product is CASTSALTSGSYEQYF.

The rearrangement joins TRBV5-1 to TRBJ2-2; maybe TRBD2 (6 bases). Between the trimmed V and J ends, which lost 4 bases and 2 bases, there was a span of 9 bases. The germline V gene has CDR1 SGHRS and CDR2 YFSETQ. This CDR3 is built from 14 residues. For the CDR3, the DNA is TGCGCCAGCAGCGGAGGGACCAACACCGGGGAGCTGTTTTTT. Its translation: CASSGGTNTGELFF.

The table lists this clonotype with a few counts. V is TRBV6-2 or TRBV6-3 and J is TRBJ2-6; 10 positions agree with TRBD1. Germline CDR1 reads MNHEY; CDR2 reads SVGEGT. J lost 0 bases, V lost 9 bases, and 17 bases had no gene match. CDR3 size: 20 residues. CDR3 coding DNA: TGTGCCAGTCGAGCGGGACAGGGGATCCTTCTCCCCTCTGGGGCCAACGTCCTGACTTTC. It specifies CASRAGQGILLPSGANVLTF.

The V call is TRBV12-3 or TRBV12-4, the J call TRBJ2-7, with TRBD2 identical over 13 bases. The CDR3 has 15 residues. With 6 bases clipped from V and 6 bases from J, the junction kept 8 bases outside the gene matches. The CDR3 sequence is CASRQLAGGPGEQYF. As DNA, the CDR3 is TGTGCCAGCAGGCAACTAGCGGGAGGGCCAGGCGAGCAGTACTTC.

This clonotype was picked up a small number of times. CDR3 loop: CASTLGLGQETQYF. The CDR3 nucleotides read TGCGCCAGCACCCTTGGTCTAGGCCAAGAGACCCAGTACTTC. This sequence joins TRBV5-1 and TRBJ2-5; D is ambiguous. The CDR3 contains 14 residues. V lost 6 bases and J 1 base, leaving 13 bases between the germline ends. The germline CDR1 and CDR2 sequences are SGHRS and YFSETQ.

This clonotype was seen a few times. This chain joins TRBV25-1 and TRBJ2-1; 7 bases match TRBD2. The CDR3 contains 14 residues. Germline CDR1 reads MGHDK; CDR2 reads SYGVNS. V lost 5 bases and J lost 3; bases outside the gene matches: 4. This CDR3 is CASSREGVYNEQFF. DNA of the CDR3: TGTGCCAGCAGTAGGGAGGGCGTCTACAATGAGCAGTTCTTC. Supplemented by reference TRBV25-1 and TRBJ2-1, the full variable domain reads EADIYQTPRYLVIGTGKKITLECSQTMGHDKMYWYQQDPGMELHLIHYSYGVNSTEKGDLSSESTVSRIRTEHFPLTLESARPSHTSQYLCASSREGVYNEQFFGPGTRLTVL.

The chain is built from TRBV4-1 and TRBJ2-7; 8 bases line up with TRBD2. The trim removed 1 base at V and 2 bases at J, leaving 4 bases unmatched. This CDR3 comprises 15 residues. Germline V lookup: CDR1 MGHRA, CDR2 YSYEKL. The CDR3 here is CASSQGAGGAYEQYF. CDR3 coding DNA: TGCGCCAGCAGCCAAGGGGCGGGGGGAGCCTACGAGCAGTACTTC.

The J gene is TRBJ2-5, the V gene TRBV6-2 or TRBV6-3, with D possibly TRBD1 on 6 matching bases. V was pared by 0 bases and J by 2 bases, with 13 bases between. Germline V CDR1 and CDR2: MNHEY, SVGEGT. CDR3 size: 16 residues. The CDR3 here is CASSYSYAGAQETQYF. Written as DNA, the CDR3 is TGTGCCAGCAGTTACTCGTATGCAGGGGCACAAGAGACCCAGTACTTC.

This chain uses TRBV5-1 with TRBJ2-1; 7 positions agree with TRBD2. J gave up 7 bases and V 1 base, and 5 bases lay outside the gene matches. The germline V gene has CDR1 SGHRS and CDR2 YFSETQ. This CDR3 has 14 residues. CDR3 in DNA: TGCGCCAGCAGCTTGATCCCGGGAGGAAATGAGCAGTTCTTC. Residues: CASSLIPGGNEQFF.

This clonotype was counted only a few times. The chain employs TRBV20-1 and TRBJ1-4; no clear D. V lost 1 base, J lost 2 bases, and 8 bases lay in between. The CDR3 runs 14 residues. Germline lookup yields CDR1 DFQATT and CDR2 SNEGSKA (reference sequence). In DNA form, the CDR3 reads TGCAGTGCTAGAGGGTGGTTGACTAATGAAAAACTGTTTTTT. It yields the protein CSARGWLTNEKLFF.

The table lists this clonotype with a few counts. The chain couples TRBV4-1 to TRBJ2-7; TRBD2 agrees at 14 bases. This CDR3 contains 21 residues. Germline CDR1 is MGHRA and CDR2 is YSYEKL. Trimming took 1 base from V and 2 from J; bases not matched to a gene: 16. The CDR3 nucleotides read TGCGCCAGCAGCCAAGCCTCACGTCCCCGACTAGCGGGAGGGCCCACCTACGAGCAGTACTTC. Protein sequence: CASSQASRPRLAGGPTYEQYF.

This chain joins TRBV7-2 and TRBJ2-3; 11 nucleotides line up with TRBD2. V was clipped by 2 bases and J by 5 bases; unmatched bases: 6. Germline values: CDR1 SGHTA, CDR2 FQGNSA. The CDR3 covers 16 residues. The CDR3 region is CASSLLAGGPRDTQYF. The CDR3 DNA is TGTGCCAGCAGCTTATTAGCGGGAGGGCCAAGAGATACGCAGTATTTT.

The V call is TRBV7-3, the J call TRBJ2-1; 7 bases map to TRBD2. The CDR3 covers 15 residues. Germline assignment: CDR1 SGHTA and CDR2 FQGTGA. The junction had 4 bases not matched to a gene; V was cut back by 2 bases and J by 3 bases. This CDR3 reads CASSLASGNYNEQFF. For the CDR3, the DNA is TGTGCCAGCAGCTTAGCGAGCGGGAACTACAATGAGCAGTTCTTC.

The V gene is TRBV20-1, the J gene TRBJ2-1, with TRBD2 as a possible D gene (6 bases). The V end was cut by 3 bases, the J end by 7 bases, with 10 bases between. This CDR3 is built from 12 residues. Per the germline V gene, CDR1 is DFQATT and CDR2 is SNEGSKA (reference sequence). CDR3 DNA: TGCAGTGCTAGTCTCGGGGGAAATGAGCAGTTCTTC. Its translation is CSASLGGNEQFF.

This clonotype showed up many times. The chain employs TRBV7-2 and TRBJ2-7; D not certain. Per germline, CDR1 SGHTA and CDR2 FQGNSA. This CDR3 is 15 amino acids long. Trimming stripped 1 base from V and 1 base from J, with 11 bases between. The chain's CDR3 is CASSLVGTDSYEQYF. The CDR3 DNA reads TGTGCCAGCAGCTTAGTAGGCACAGATTCCTACGAGCAGTACTTC.

V usage is TRBV5-1 and J usage is TRBJ1-1; D gene uncertain. The CDR3 has 14 amino acids. Per the germline V gene, CDR1 is SGHRS and CDR2 is YFSETQ. Deletions cut 3 bases from V and 5 bases from J, with 14 bases between. The DNA of the CDR3 is TGCGCCAGCAGCTCCGAACTATTGAGGACTGAAGCTTTCTTT. Amino acids: CASSSELLRTEAFF.

The J gene is TRBJ2-2, the V gene TRBV29-1; 10 nucleotides align to TRBD2. J lost 6 bases, V lost 5 bases, and 3 bases had no gene match. The germline V gene encodes CDR1 SQVTM and CDR2 ANQGSEA. The CDR3 extends over 13 amino acids. The chain's CDR3 is CSVSGRASGELFF. In nucleotides, the CDR3 is TGCAGCGTTAGCGGGAGGGCCTCCGGGGAGCTGTTTTTT.

This clonotype was counted ten times or more. The chain recombines TRBV27 with TRBJ2-1; D gene uncertain. CDR3 size: 15 residues. V shed 2 bases and J shed 0 bases, with 8 bases lying between them. Germline CDR1 is MNHEY and CDR2 is SMNVEV (reference sequence). The CDR3 here is CASSLVLSSYNEQFF. The DNA of the CDR3 is TGTGCCAGCAGTTTAGTTCTGAGCTCCTACAATGAGCAGTTCTTC.

J is TRBJ1-5 and V is TRBV5-1; a possible D gene is TRBD1 (6 bases). The CDR3 sequence is 13 residues long. The V gene lost 4 bases and the J gene lost 7 bases, with 12 bases spanning the gap. Germline CDR1 is SGHRS and CDR2 is YFSETQ. In DNA form, the CDR3 reads TGCGCCAGCAGCCCAGGGGAACAGCAGCCCCAGCATTTT. This codes for CASSPGEQQPQHF.

The J gene is TRBJ2-7, the V gene TRBV25-1, with D perhaps assigned TRBD1 or TRBD2 (5 bases each). The CDR3 has 13 residues. V was shortened by 7 bases and J by 4 bases, with 14 bases between the two germline ends. Germline assignment: CDR1 MGHDK and CDR2 SYGVNS. Here the CDR3 DNA reads TGTGCCAGCACCCAGGGAGTCAGGTACGAGCAGTACTTC. This encodes CASTQGVRYEQYF.

There are a few counts of this clonotype. V gene TRBV29-1 combines with J gene TRBJ2-5; D ambiguous. The length of the CDR3 is 12 residues. The germline V gene encodes CDR1 SQVTM and CDR2 ANQGSEA. Trimming shortened V by 2 bases and J by 1 base, and 5 bases separated the two germline ends. The CDR3: CSVERAQETQYF. The CDR3 region has the DNA TGCAGCGTTGAAAGGGCCCAAGAGACCCAGTACTTC.

This clonotype was seen a handful of times. The J gene is TRBJ2-1, the V gene TRBV4-2, with D perhaps matching TRBD2 (6 bases). Looked up from germline, CDR1 is LGHNA and CDR2 is YNFKEQ. CDR3 length: 16 residues. V dropped 1 base and J dropped 4 bases, with 14 bases sitting between them. The chain's CDR3 is CASSQGTYGTYNEQFF. The CDR3 DNA reads TGTGCCAGCAGCCAAGGGACTTATGGGACTTACAATGAGCAGTTCTTC.

J is TRBJ1-2 and V is TRBV24-1; TRBD1 might be the D (6 bases). Germline V gene sequence: CDR1 KGHDR, CDR2 SFDVKD. V was trimmed by 2 bases and J by 4 bases, leaving 10 bases between them. The CDR3 is 14 residues long. The CDR3 sequence is CATSDYRARYGYTF. CDR3 DNA: TGTGCCACCAGTGATTACAGGGCCCGCTATGGCTACACCTTC.

This chain connects TRBV28 to TRBJ2-6; possibly TRBD1 or TRBD2 for D (5 bases each). Looked up from germline, CDR1 is MDHEN and CDR2 is SYDVKM. The CDR3 has 17 amino acids. Trimming removed 7 bases from V and 0 bases from J, with 16 bases in between. The CDR3 coding sequence is TGTGCCAGCATAACGGGGCAGGGCCACTCTGGGGCCAACGTCCTGACTTTC. This gives the protein CASITGQGHSGANVLTF.

This chain joins TRBV5-6 and TRBJ2-1, with D uncertain. Germline V gene lookup returns CDR1 SGHDT and CDR2 YYEEEE. The germline V and J ends were trimmed by 4 bases and 0 bases, with 11 bases remaining between them. The CDR3 covers 15 residues. The DNA for the CDR3 is TGTGCCAGCAGCCCGGCCACAAGCTCCTACAATGAGCAGTTCTTC. It specifies CASSPATSSYNEQFF.

The gene calls are TRBV7-8 and TRBJ1-5; D is unclear. The germline V and J ends were trimmed by 3 bases and 0 bases, with 15 bases remaining between them. The CDR3 contains 17 residues. CDR1 is SGHVS and CDR2 is FQNEAQ in the germline V gene. For the CDR3, the DNA is TGTGCCAGCAGCTTCGGGCCAGCAAGAAATAGCAATCAGCCCCAGCATTTT. The encoded protein is CASSFGPARNSNQPQHF.

This clonotype was observed a few times. The rearrangement uses TRBV20-1 and TRBJ2-3; the match to TRBD2 covers 11 bases. The CDR3 is 15 residues long. Looked up from germline, CDR1 is DFQATT and CDR2 is SNEGSKA (reference sequence). The CDR3 loop reads CREGSTSGTIDTQYF. The DNA of the CDR3 is TGCAGGGAAGGATCGACTAGCGGGACTATAGATACGCAGTATTTT.